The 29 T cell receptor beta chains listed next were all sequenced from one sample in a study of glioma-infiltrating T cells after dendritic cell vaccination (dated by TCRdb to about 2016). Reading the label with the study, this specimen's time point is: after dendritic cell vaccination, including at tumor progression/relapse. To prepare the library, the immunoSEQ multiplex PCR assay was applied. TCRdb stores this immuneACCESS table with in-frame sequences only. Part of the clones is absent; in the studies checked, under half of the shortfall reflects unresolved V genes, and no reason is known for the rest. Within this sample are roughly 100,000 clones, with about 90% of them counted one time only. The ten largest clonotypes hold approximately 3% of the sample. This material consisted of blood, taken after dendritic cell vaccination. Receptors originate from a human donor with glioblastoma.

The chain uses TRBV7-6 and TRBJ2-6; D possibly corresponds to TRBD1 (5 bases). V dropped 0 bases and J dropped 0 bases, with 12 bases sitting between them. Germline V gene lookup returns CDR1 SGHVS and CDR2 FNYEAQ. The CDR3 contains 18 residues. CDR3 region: CASSLAGWQGSGANVLTF. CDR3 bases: TGTGCCAGCAGCTTAGCGGGGTGGCAGGGCTCTGGGGCCAACGTCCTGACTTTC.

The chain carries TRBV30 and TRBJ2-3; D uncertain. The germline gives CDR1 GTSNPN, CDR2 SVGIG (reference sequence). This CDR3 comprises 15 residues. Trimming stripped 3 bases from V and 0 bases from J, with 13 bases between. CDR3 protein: CAWRNPQASTDTQYF. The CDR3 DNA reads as TGTGCCTGGAGGAACCCCCAGGCTAGCACAGATACGCAGTATTTT.

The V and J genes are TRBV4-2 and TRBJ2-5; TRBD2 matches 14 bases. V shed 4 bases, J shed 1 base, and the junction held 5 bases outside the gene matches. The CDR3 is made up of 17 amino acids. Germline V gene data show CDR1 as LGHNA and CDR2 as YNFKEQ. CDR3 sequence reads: CASSPSGTSGGQETQYF. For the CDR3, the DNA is TGTGCCAGCAGCCCGTCCGGGACTAGCGGGGGCCAAGAGACCCAGTACTTC.

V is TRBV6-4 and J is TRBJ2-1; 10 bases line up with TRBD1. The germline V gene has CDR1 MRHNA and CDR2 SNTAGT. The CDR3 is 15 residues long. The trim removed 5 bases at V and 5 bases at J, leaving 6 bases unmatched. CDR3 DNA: TGTGCCAGCAGTCGGGACAGGGGATCAAACAATGAGCAGTTCTTC. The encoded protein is CASSRDRGSNNEQFF.

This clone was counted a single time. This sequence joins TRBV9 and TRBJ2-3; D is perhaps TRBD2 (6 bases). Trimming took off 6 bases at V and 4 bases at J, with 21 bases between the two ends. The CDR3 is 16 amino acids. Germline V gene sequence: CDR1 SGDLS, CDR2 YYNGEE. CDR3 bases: TGTGCCAGCACCTTGGGACTCCGAAATCCCCCAGATACGCAGTATTTT. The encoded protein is CASTLGLRNPPDTQYF. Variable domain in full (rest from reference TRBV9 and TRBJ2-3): DSGVTQTPKHLITATGQRVTLRCSPRSGDLSVYWYQQSLDQGLQFLIQYYNGEERAKGNILERFSAQQFPDLHSELNLSSLELGDSALYFCASTLGLRNPPDTQYFGPGTRLTVL.

For the CDR3, the DNA is TGTGCCAGCTCACCCATTTCAGGGGCCACAGACGCTGAAGCTTTCTTT. Protein product: CASSPISGATDAEAFF. The chain uses TRBV18 and TRBJ1-1, with D maybe TRBD1 (6 bases). This CDR3 has 16 amino acids. Trimming stripped 3 bases from V and 6 bases from J, with 20 bases between. Germline V gene sequence: CDR1 KGHSH, CDR2 LQKENI. Using reference TRBV18 and TRBJ1-1 for the parts outside the CDR3, the full variable domain is NAGVMQNPRHLVRRRGQEARLRCSPMKGHSHVYWYRQLPEEGLKFMVYLQKENIIDESGMPKERFSAEFPKEGPSILRIQQVVRGDSAAYFCASSPISGATDAEAFFGQGTRLTVV.

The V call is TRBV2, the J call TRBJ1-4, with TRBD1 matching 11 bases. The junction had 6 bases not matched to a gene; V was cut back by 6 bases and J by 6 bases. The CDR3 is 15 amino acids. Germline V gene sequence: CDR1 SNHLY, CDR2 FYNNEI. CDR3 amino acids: CASSQGQGGDEKLFF. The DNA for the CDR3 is TGTGCCAGCAGCCAGGGACAGGGGGGAGATGAAAAACTGTTTTTT.

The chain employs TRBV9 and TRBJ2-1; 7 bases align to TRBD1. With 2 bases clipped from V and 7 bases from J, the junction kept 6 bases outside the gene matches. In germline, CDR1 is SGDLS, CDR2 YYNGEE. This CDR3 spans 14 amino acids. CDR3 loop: CASSVETGINEQFF. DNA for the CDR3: TGTGCCAGCAGCGTGGAGACAGGGATTAATGAGCAGTTCTTC.

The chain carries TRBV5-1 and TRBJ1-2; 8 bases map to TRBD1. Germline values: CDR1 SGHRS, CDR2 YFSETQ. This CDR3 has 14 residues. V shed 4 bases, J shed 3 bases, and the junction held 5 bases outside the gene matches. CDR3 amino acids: CASSPDRVDYGYTF. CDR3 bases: TGCGCCAGCAGCCCGGACAGGGTTGACTATGGCTACACCTTC.

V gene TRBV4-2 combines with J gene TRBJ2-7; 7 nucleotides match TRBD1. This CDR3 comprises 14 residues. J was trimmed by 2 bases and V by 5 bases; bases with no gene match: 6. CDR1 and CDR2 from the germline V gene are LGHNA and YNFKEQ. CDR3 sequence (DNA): TGTGCCAGCAGCGTCCGACAGGGCCCCTACGAGCAGTACTTC. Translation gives CASSVRQGPYEQYF.

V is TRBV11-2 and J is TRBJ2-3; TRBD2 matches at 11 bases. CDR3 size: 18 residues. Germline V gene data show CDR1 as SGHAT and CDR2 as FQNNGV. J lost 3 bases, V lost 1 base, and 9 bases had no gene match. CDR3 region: CASSLVPLAGGVTDTQYF. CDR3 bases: TGTGCCAGCAGCTTAGTCCCCCTAGCGGGAGGAGTTACAGATACGCAGTATTTT.

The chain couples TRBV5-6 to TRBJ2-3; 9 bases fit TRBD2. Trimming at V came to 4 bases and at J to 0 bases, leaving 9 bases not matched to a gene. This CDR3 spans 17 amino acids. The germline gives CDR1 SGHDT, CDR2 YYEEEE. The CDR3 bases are TGTGCCAGCAGCCCAGCCTATAGCGGGGGTAGCACAGATACGCAGTATTTT. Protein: CASSPAYSGGSTDTQYF.

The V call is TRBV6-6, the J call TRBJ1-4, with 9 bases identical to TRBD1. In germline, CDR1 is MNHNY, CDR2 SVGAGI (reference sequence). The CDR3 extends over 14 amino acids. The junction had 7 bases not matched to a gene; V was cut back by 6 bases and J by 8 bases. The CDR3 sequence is CASRPTGGLEKLFF. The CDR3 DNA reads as TGTGCCAGCAGGCCGACAGGGGGTCTAGAAAAACTGTTTTTT.

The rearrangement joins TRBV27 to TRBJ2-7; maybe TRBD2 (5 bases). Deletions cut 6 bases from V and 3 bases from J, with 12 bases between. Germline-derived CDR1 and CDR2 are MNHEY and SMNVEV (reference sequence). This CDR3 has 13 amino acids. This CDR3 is CASSAPGSYEQYF. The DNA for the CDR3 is TGTGCCAGCAGCGCCCCTGGGAGCTACGAGCAGTACTTC.

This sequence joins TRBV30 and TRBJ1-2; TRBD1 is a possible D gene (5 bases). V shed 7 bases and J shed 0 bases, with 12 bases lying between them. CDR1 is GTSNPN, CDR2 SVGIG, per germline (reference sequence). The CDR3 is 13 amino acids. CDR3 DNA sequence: TGTGCCTCAGCCGACAGATCTAACTATGGCTACACCTTC. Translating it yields CASADRSNYGYTF.

The CDR3 spells CASSQRENTEAFF. The CDR3 DNA is TGCGCCAGCAGCCAACGGGAGAACACTGAAGCTTTCTTT. The genes are TRBV4-1 and TRBJ1-1; unclear D gene. V lost 2 bases, J lost 1 base, and 5 bases lay in between. Germline V gene lookup returns CDR1 MGHRA and CDR2 YSYEKL. This CDR3 is built from 13 residues.

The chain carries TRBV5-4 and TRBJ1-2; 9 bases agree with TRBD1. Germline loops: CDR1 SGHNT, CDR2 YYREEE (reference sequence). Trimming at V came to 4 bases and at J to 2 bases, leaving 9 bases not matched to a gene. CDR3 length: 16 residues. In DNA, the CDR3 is TGTGCCAGCAGCCGAGACCCCGGGACAGGGAACTATGGCTACACCTTC. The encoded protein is CASSRDPGTGNYGYTF.

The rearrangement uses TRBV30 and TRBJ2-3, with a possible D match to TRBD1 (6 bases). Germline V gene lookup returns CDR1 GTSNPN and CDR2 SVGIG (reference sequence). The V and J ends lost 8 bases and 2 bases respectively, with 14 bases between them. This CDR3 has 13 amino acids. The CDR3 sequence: CAVQGFYTDTQYF. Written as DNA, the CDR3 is TGTGCCGTCCAGGGGTTTTACACAGATACGCAGTATTTT.

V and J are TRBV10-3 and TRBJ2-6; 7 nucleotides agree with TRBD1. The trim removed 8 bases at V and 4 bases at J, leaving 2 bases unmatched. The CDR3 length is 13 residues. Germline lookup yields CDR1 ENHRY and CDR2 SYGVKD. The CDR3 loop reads CAIEGAGANVLTF. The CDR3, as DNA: TGTGCCATCGAGGGGGCCGGGGCCAACGTCCTGACTTTC.

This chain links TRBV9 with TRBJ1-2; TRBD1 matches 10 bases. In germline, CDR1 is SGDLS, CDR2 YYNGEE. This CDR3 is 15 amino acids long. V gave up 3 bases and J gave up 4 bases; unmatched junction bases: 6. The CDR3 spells CASSAGQGGSYGYTF. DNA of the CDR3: TGTGCCAGCAGCGCCGGACAGGGGGGGAGCTATGGCTACACCTTC.

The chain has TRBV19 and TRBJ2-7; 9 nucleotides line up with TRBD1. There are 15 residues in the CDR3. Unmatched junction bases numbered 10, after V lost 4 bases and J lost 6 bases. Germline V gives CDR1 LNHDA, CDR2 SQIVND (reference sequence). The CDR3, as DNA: TGTGCCAGTAGTACCTCCACCGGGACAGGGTCCGAGCAGTACTTC. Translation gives CASSTSTGTGSEQYF.

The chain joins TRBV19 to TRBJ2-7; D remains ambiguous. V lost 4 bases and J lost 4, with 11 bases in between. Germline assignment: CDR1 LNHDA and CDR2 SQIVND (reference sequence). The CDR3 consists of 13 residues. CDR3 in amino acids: CASSTPSVYEQYF. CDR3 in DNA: TGTGCCAGTAGTACTCCTAGTGTGTACGAGCAGTACTTC.

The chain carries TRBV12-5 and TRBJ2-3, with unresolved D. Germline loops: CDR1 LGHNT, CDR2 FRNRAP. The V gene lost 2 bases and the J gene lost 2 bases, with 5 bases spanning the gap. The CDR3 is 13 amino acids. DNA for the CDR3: TGTGCTAGTGGTTTGCCCCTCACAGATACGCAGTATTTT. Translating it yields CASGLPLTDTQYF.

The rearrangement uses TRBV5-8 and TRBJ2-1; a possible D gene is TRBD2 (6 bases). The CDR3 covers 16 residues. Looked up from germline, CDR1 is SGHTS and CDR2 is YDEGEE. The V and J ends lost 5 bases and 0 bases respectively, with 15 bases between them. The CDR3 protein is CASSRDGGGSYNEQFF. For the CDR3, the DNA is TGTGCCAGCAGTCGAGACGGGGGAGGCTCCTACAATGAGCAGTTCTTC. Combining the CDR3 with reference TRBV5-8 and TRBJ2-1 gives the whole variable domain EAGVTQSPTHLIKTRGQQATLRCSPISGHTSVYWYQQALGLGLQFLLWYDEGEERNRGNFPPRFSGRQFPNYSSELNVNALELEDSALYLCASSRDGGGSYNEQFFGPGTRLTVL.

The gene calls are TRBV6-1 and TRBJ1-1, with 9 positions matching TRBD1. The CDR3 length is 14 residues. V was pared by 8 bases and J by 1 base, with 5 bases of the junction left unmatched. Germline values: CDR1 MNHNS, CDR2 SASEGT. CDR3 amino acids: CASGGQGSNTEAFF. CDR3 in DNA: TGTGCCAGCGGGGGACAGGGTTCGAACACTGAAGCTTTCTTT.

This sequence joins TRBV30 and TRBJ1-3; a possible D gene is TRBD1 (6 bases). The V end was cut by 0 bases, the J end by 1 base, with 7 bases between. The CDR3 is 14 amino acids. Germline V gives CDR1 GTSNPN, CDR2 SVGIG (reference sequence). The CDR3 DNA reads TGTGCCTGGAGTGTAGGGGGTTCTGGAAACACCATATATTTT. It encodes CAWSVGGSGNTIYF.

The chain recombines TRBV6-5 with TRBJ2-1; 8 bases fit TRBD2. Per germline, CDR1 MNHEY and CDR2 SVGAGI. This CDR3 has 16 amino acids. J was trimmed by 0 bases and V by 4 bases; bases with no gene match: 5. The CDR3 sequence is CASSSIAGSSYNEQFF. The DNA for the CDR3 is TGTGCCAGCAGTTCAATAGCGGGAAGCTCCTACAATGAGCAGTTCTTC.

Here the CDR3 DNA reads TGTGCCAGCAGGGAGGGTTTTAGAGGTCCAGATACGCAGTATTTT. Translated: CASREGFRGPDTQYF. The V gene is TRBV28, the J gene TRBJ2-3; D might be TRBD2 (6 bases). The germline V gene has CDR1 MDHEN and CDR2 SYDVKM. The CDR3 is 15 amino acids. V dropped 6 bases and J dropped 4 bases, with 17 bases sitting between them.

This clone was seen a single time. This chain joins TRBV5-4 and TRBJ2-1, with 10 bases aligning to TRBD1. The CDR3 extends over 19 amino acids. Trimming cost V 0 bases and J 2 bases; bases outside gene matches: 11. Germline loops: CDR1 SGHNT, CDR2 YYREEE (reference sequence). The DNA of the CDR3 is TGTGCCAGCAGCTTGGCTAGAATTGTTGGGACAGGGGCCTACAATGAGCAGTTCTTC. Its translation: CASSLARIVGTGAYNEQFF.